The present TCR beta chain was sequenced within a study of cytomegalovirus exposure and HLA in healthy donors. Overall study results and limits: Sequencing depth across donors, presence/absence analyses assumed, was roughly uniform.

Primers for the PCR totalled 60 Vbeta and 13 Jbeta. Profiled with immunoSEQ multiplex PCR; TCRdb holds only in-frame clones, not every one. Found here are approximately 170,000 clones, approximately 81% of them singletons; the top ten hold approximately 2.1%. In this sample, this clone turned up once. Its target is not known. The clonotype originates from a woman in her fifties or sixties in good health and CMV-seronegative. The sequenced sample was PBMCs.

This CDR3 is CASSRTDLTEAFF. The CDR3 nucleotides read TGTGCCAGCAGCCGTACAGACCTCACTGAAGCTTTCTTT. This chain connects TRBV6-1 to TRBJ1-1; unclear D gene. Trimming removed 6 bases at V and 4 bases at J, with 12 bases between. The CDR3 runs to 13 residues. Looked up from germline, CDR1 is MNHNS and CDR2 is SASEGT.